At least ten counts were recorded for the clone carrying this TCR beta chain. Its antigen is unknown. The germline V and J ends were trimmed by 5 bases and 3 bases, with 19 bases remaining between them. The CDR3 loop spans 16 amino acids. This entry comes from a study of T cells in Graves' hyperthyroidism and ophthalmopathy. Study-wide results and caveats: In the analysis, a 13 V-J model separated ophthalmopathy from stable hyperthyroidism.

Amplification of TCR beta CDR3 regions used RNA as the template. TCR CDR3 underwent first-round RT-PCR with the HTBI primer set. TCRdb reprocessed the multiplex PCR reads via MiXCR and lists one record per CDR3 protein. The profile shows about 380,000 distinct CDR3 sequences, about a fifth of them singletons. The V call is TRBV12-3 or TRBV12-4, the J call TRBJ1-2; D may be TRBD1 (5 bases). Sequenced material: blood. This clonotype originated in a man younger than 35 with Graves' ophthalmopathy. CDR3 nucleotides: TGTGCCAGCAGTCCCGGAGGGTCAGGGATTCACTATGGCTACACCTTC. It is translated as CASSPGGSGIHYGYTF.